Listed below are T cell receptor beta chains from one sample, sequenced in a study of Ad26.COV2.S vaccination and SARS-CoV-2 variants. Assay used: immunoSEQ multiplex PCR; TCRdb lists only in-frame clones, some missing. The sample yields 400,000 to 500,000 clones, roughly 88% seen once. The source material was peripheral blood, sampled in a trial of Ad26.COV2.S vaccine versus placebo. These receptors all come from a person aged 18 to 59 who received the Ad26.COV2.S COVID-19 vaccine or a placebo. Each CDR3 is given with its conserved first and last residue. The D gene is left open where the match is weak. Clone size is stated in some rows and not others, as once, few, many or a class when expanded.

size	V	D	J	CDR3	DNA
NA	TRBV7-2	NA	TRBJ2-7	CASSRISYEQYF	TGTGCCAGCAGCCGAATTTCCTACGAGCAGTACTTC
NA	TRBV29-1	NA	TRBJ1-1	CSVEEKANTEAFF	TGCAGCGTTGAAGAAAAGGCGAACACTGAAGCTTTCTTT
once	TRBV19	TRBD2	TRBJ2-2	CASTLGGVTGELFF	TGTGCCAGTACCCTCGGGGGGGTTACCGGGGAGCTGTTTTTT
NA	TRBV5-6	TRBD2	TRBJ2-3	CASSPRTSGGLSADF	TGTGCCAGCAGCCCAAGGACTAGCGGGGGCCTCTCGGCGGATTTT
NA	TRBV19	NA	TRBJ2-5	CASSIEVGAYFQETQYF	TGTGCCAGTAGTATAGAAGTGGGGGCCTACTTCCAAGAGACCCAGTACTTC
NA	TRBV28	NA	TRBJ2-2	CASSKDRGPNTGELFF	TGTGCCAGCAGTAAGGACAGAGGTCCGAACACCGGGGAGCTGTTTTTT
NA	TRBV19	TRBD1	TRBJ1-4	CASRLTSSQGALEKLFF	TGTGCCAGTAGGCTGACTTCATCACAGGGGGCGCTTGAAAAACTGTTTTTT
NA	TRBV7-3	NA	TRBJ2-2	CASRSGVNTGELFF	TGTGCCAGCAGGTCCGGGGTGAACACCGGGGAGCTGTTTTTT
NA	TRBV30	TRBD2	TRBJ2-1	CAWGGGAPYNEQFF	TGTGCCTGGGGCGGGGGGGCCCCCTACAATGAGCAGTTCTTC
NA	TRBV7-9	NA	TRBJ1-5	CASSLARSGDGNQPQHF	TGTGCCAGCAGCTTAGCTAGATCCGGGGATGGGAATCAGCCCCAGCATTTT
NA	TRBV2	NA	TRBJ1-3	CASSGTVNSGNTIYF	TGTGCCAGCAGTGGCACAGTAAACTCTGGAAACACCATATATTTT
NA	TRBV6-4	TRBD1	TRBJ1-2	CASSYGQGRGYTF	TGTGCCAGCAGCTACGGACAGGGGCGAGGCTACACCTTC
once	TRBV3-1/TRBV3-2	NA	TRBJ1-6	CASSQGDFPHSPLHF	TGTGCCAGCAGCCAAGGGGACTTCCCGCATTCACCCCTCCACTTT
NA	TRBV18	NA	TRBJ2-7	CASSPRAGWENEQYF	TGTGCCAGCTCACCAAGGGCAGGGTGGGAGAACGAGCAGTACTTC
NA	TRBV5-6	NA	TRBJ1-6	CASSFRPSSPLHF	TGTGCCAGCAGCTTTCGACCCTCTTCACCCCTCCACTTT
NA	TRBV27	NA	TRBJ2-1	CASSFDGVSYNEQFF	TGTGCCAGCAGTTTTGACGGGGTCTCCTACAATGAGCAGTTCTTC
NA	TRBV6-5	NA	TRBJ2-2	CASSSGTTNTGELFF	TGTGCCAGCAGTTCTGGGACGACGAACACCGGGGAGCTGTTTTTT